This TCR beta chain was identified during a study of regulatory T cells in long-lasting Graves disease. Across the study: Under 3 months of antithyroid drugs had been taken by newly diagnosed Graves' patients. Findings of the study overall: New patients shared over 900 public clonotypes, and persistent patients shared more, with over 2,500.

The TCR beta library used iRepertoire HTBI primers with Arm-PCR amplification of CDR3. TCRdb redid the calling of the multiplex PCR reads with MiXCR, one entry per CDR3 protein. The sample includes about 240,000 distinct CDR3 sequences, 20% to 25% of them seen just once. This clonotype was seen repeatedly, ten times or more. Its antigen is undetermined. Noted time point: newly diagnosed GD, antithyroid drugs for less than 3 months. RNA isolated from PBMCs was used to make the TCR library. V was trimmed by 10 bases and J by 3 bases, leaving 15 bases between them. CDR3 length: 13 residues. Looked up from germline, CDR1 is MNHNS and CDR2 is SASEGT.

J is TRBJ1-1 and V is TRBV6-1; D not resolved. This TCR came from a female donor with Graves disease. Sequencing was performed on peripheral blood mononuclear cells (PBMCs), taken at new diagnosis, from a patient treated with antithyroid drugs. The CDR3 sequence is CATGRLPDTEAFF. CDR3 bases: TGTGCCACCGGGAGGCTGCCTGACACTGAAGCTTTCTTT.